This record concerns one T cell receptor beta chain sequence. Its antigen remains unknown. This record comes from a study of a mutant IDH1 vaccine in newly diagnosed glioma. Germline V CDR1 and CDR2: SNHLY, FYNNEI. V lost 5 bases and J lost 4, with 11 bases in between. The CDR3 runs to 13 residues. Libraries were prepared by immunoSEQ multiplex PCR; TCRdb keeps only in-frame clonotypes and omits some of them. Here the sample spans tens of thousands of clones, 80% to 90% being singletons. Sample time point: week 5, during vaccination. Alongside topical imiquimod, each dose of vaccine comprised 300 ug of mutant IDH1 20-mer peptide.

The sequencing here drew on PBMCs, taken from a glioma patient whose treatment included an IDH1 peptide vaccine. This sequence was found in a woman aged 45-65 years with glioma. The chain couples TRBV2 to TRBJ1-2; D gene ambiguous. CDR3 coding DNA: TGTGCCAGCAGTACTCCATATTCCTATGGCTACACCTTC. This encodes CASSTPYSYGYTF.